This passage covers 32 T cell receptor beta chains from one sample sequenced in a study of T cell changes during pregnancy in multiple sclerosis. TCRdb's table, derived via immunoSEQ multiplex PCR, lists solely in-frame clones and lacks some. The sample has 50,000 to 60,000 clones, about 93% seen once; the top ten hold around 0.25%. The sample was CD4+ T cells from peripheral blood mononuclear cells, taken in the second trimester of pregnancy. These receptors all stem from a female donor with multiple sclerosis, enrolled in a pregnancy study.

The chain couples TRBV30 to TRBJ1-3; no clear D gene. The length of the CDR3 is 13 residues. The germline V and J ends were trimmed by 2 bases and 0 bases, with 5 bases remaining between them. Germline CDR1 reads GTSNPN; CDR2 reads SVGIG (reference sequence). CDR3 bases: TGTGCCTGGAGTCAGATCTCTGGAAACACCATATATTTT. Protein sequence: CAWSQISGNTIYF.

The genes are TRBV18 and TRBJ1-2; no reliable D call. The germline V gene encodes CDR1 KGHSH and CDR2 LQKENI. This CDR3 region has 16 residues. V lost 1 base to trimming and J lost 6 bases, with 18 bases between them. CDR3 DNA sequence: TGTGCCAGCTCACCACTCCCTGCGGAGGGAGAAGATGGCTACACCTTC. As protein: CASSPLPAEGEDGYTF.

The CDR3 nucleotides read TGTGCCAGCAGCTCAGCGGGGCAGGCCCTTGGTGATTCACCCCTCCACTTT. As protein: CASSSAGQALGDSPLHF. The genes are TRBV9 and TRBJ1-6, with D perhaps matching TRBD1 (5 bases). This CDR3 is 17 amino acids long. CDR1 SGDLS and CDR2 YYNGEE come from the germline V gene. Trimming stripped 4 bases from V and 8 bases from J, with 22 bases between.

The CDR3 DNA reads TGCGCCAGCAGCTTGGGAGGGTCCCCTGAAGCTTTCTTT. Encoded protein: CASSLGGSPEAFF. The chain has TRBV5-1 and TRBJ1-1; no clear D. The V end was cut by 0 bases, the J end by 6 bases, with 9 bases between. Germline V gene sequence: CDR1 SGHRS, CDR2 YFSETQ. There are 13 residues in the CDR3. Filled out from reference TRBV5-1 and TRBJ1-1, the complete variable domain reads KAGVTQTPRYLIKTRGQQVTLSCSPISGHRSVSWYQQTPGQGLQFLFEYFSETQRNKGNFPGRFSGRQFSNSRSEMNVSTLELGDSALYLCASSLGGSPEAFFGQGTRLTVV.

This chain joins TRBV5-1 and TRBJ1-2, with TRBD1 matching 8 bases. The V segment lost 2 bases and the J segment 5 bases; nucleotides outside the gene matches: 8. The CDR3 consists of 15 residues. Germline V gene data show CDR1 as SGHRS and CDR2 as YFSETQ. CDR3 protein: CASSLGTGDKYGYTF. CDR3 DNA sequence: TGCGCCAGCAGCTTAGGGACAGGCGATAAATATGGCTACACCTTC.

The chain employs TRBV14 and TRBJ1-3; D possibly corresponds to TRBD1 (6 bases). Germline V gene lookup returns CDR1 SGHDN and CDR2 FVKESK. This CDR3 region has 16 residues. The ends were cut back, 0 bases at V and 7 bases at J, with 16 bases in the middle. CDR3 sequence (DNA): TGTGCCAGCAGCCAAGATTCGAAAACAGGGCCGAACACCATATATTTT. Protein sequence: CASSQDSKTGPNTIYF. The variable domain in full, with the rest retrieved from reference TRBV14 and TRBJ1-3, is EAGVTQFPSHSVIEKGQTVTLRCDPISGHDNLYWYRRVMGKEIKFLLHFVKESKQDESGMPNNRFLAERTGGTYSTLKVQPAELEDSGVYFCASSQDSKTGPNTIYFGEGSWLTVV.

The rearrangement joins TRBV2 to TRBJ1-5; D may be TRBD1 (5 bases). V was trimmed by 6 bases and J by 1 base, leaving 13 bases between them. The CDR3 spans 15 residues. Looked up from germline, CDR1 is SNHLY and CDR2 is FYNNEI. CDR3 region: CASRTEDSSNQPQHF. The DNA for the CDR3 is TGTGCCAGCAGGACAGAAGACTCAAGCAATCAGCCCCAGCATTTT.

CDR3 DNA: TGTGCCATCAGTAGGGCTACGGGGGGCTACGAGCAGTACTTC. It codes for CAISRATGGYEQYF. The V call is TRBV10-3, the J call TRBJ2-7; 7 positions match TRBD2. The germline V gene has CDR1 ENHRY and CDR2 SYGVKD. J was trimmed by 3 bases and V by 5 bases; bases with no gene match: 7. CDR3 length equals 14 residues.

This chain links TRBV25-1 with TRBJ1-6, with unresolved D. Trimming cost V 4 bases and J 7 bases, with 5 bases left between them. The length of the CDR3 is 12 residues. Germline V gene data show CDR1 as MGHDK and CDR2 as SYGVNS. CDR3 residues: CASSAGNSPLHF. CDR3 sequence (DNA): TGTGCCAGCAGTGCCGGGAATTCACCCCTCCACTTT. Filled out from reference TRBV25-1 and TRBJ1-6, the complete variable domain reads EADIYQTPRYLVIGTGKKITLECSQTMGHDKMYWYQQDPGMELHLIHYSYGVNSTEKGDLSSESTVSRIRTEHFPLTLESARPSHTSQYLCASSAGNSPLHFGNGTRLTVT.

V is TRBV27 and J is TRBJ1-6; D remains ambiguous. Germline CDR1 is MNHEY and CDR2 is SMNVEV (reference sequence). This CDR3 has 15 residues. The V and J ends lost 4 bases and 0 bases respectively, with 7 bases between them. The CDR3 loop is CASSSLSSYNSPLHF. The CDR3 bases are TGTGCCAGCAGTTCCTTGAGCTCCTATAATTCACCCCTCCACTTT.

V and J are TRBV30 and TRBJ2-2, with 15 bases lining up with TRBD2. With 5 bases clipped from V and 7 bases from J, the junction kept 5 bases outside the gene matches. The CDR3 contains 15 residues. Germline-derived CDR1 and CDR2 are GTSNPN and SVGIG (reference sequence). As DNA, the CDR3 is TGTGCCTGGGGACTAGCGGGAGGGCCGGGCGGGGAGCTGTTTTTT. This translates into CAWGLAGGPGGELFF.

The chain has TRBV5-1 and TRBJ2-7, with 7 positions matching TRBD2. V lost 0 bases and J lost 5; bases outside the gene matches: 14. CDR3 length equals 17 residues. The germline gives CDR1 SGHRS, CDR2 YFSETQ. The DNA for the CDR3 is TGCGCCAGCAGCTTGGATCGTCGGGAGCGGGGAGGAGACGAGCAGTACTTC. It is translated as CASSLDRRERGGDEQYF.

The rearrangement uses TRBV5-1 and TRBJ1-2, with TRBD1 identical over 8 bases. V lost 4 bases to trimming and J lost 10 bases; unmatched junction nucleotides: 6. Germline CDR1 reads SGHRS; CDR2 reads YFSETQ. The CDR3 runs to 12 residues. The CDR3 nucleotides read TGCGCCAGCAGCCCGGACAGGGATGCCTACACCTTC. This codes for CASSPDRDAYTF.

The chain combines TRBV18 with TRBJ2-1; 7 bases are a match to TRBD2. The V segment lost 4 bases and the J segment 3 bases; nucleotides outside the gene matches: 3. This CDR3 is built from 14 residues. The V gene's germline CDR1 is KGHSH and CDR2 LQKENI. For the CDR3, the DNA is TGTGCCAGCTCACGGGGCGGGGGCTACAATGAGCAGTTCTTC. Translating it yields CASSRGGGYNEQFF. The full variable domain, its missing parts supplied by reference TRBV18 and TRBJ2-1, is NAGVMQNPRHLVRRRGQEARLRCSPMKGHSHVYWYRQLPEEGLKFMVYLQKENIIDESGMPKERFSAEFPKEGPSILRIQQVVRGDSAAYFCASSRGGGYNEQFFGPGTRLTVL.

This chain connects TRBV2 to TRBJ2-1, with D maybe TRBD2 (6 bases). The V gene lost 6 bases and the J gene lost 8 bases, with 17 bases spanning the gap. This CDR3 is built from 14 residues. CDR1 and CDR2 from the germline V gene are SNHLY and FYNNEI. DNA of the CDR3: TGTGCCAGCAGGACCGGGACTGGTTTAGATGAGCAGTTCTTC. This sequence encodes CASRTGTGLDEQFF.

CDR3 loop: CASSLDRGYSDTQYF. CDR3 in DNA: TGTGCCAGCAGCTTAGACAGGGGATATTCGGATACGCAGTATTTT. The chain uses TRBV5-4 and TRBJ2-3, with 8 positions matching TRBD1. The CDR3 is 15 residues long. V dropped 2 bases and J dropped 6; count of bases not matched to a gene: 8. The germline CDR1 and CDR2 sequences are SGHNT and YYREEE (reference sequence).

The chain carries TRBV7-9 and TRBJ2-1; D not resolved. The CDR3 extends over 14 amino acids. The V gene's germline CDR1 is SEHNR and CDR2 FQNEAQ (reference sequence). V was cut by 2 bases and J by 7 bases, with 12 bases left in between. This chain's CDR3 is CASSLPLVSNEQFF. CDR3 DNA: TGTGCCAGCAGCTTACCCCTAGTTTCGAATGAGCAGTTCTTC.

The CDR3 DNA is TGTGCCAGCAGCGATATGACTGCTGGGGGGACTGAAGCTTTCTTT. Its protein product is CASSDMTAGGTEAFF. This chain uses TRBV5-6 with TRBJ1-1, with D possibly matching TRBD1 (5 bases). Germline CDR1 SGHDT, CDR2 YYEEEE. This CDR3 region has 15 residues. The ends were cut back, 4 bases at V and 5 bases at J, with 18 bases in the middle.

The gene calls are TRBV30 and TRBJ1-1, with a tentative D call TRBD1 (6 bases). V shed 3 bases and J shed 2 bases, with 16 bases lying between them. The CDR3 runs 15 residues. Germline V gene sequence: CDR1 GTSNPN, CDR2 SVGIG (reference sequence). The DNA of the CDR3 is TGTGCCTGGAGGCACCGATCGGGGGGCAACACTGAAGCTTTCTTT. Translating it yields CAWRHRSGGNTEAFF.

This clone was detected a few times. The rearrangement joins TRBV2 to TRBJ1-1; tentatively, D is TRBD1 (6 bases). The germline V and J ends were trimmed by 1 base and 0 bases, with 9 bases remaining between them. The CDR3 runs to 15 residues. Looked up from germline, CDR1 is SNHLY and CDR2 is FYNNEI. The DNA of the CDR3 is TGTGCCAGCAGTGAAGGCGGGGGCATGAACACTGAAGCTTTCTTT. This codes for CASSEGGGMNTEAFF.

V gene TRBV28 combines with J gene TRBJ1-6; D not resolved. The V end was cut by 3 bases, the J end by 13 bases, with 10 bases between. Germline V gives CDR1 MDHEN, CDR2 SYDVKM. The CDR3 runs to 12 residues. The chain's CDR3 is CASSFPQPPLHF. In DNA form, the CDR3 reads TGTGCCAGCAGTTTTCCACAACCCCCCCTCCACTTT. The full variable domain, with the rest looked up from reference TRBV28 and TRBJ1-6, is DVKVTQSSRYLVKRTGEKVFLECVQDMDHENMFWYRQDPGLGLRLIYFSYDVKMKEKGDIPEGYSVSREKKERFSLILESASTNQTSMYLCASSFPQPPLHFGNGTRLTVT.

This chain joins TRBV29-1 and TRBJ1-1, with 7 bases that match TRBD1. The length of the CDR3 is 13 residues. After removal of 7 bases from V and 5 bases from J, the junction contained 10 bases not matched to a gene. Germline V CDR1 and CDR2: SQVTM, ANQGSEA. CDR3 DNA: TGCAGCGCCACACAGGGGAGAGGGACTGAAGCTTTCTTT. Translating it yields CSATQGRGTEAFF.

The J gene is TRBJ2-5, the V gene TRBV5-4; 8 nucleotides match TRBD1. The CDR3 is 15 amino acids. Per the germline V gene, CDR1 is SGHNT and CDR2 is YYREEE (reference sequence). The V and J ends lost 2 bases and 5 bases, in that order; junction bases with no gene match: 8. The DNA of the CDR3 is TGTGCCAGCAGCTTACCCACAGGGGGTGGCGAGACCCAGTACTTC. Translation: CASSLPTGGGETQYF.

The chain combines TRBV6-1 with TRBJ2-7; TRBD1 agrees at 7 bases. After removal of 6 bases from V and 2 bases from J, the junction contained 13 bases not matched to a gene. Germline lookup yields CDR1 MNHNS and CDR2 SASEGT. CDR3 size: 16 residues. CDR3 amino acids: CASREHRGPTPYEQYF. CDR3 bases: TGTGCCAGCAGGGAACACAGGGGCCCTACCCCCTACGAGCAGTACTTC.

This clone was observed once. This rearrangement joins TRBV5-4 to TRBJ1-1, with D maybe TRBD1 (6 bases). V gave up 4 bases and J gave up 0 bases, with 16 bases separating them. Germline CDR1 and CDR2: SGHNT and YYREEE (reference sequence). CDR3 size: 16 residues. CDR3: CASSPGRDTMNTEAFF. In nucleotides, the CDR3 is TGTGCCAGCAGCCCCGGCAGGGACACCATGAACACTGAAGCTTTCTTT.

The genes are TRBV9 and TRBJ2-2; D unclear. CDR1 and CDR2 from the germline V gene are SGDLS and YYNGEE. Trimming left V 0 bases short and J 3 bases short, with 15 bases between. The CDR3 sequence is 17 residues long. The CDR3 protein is CASSVAVNPVDTGELFF. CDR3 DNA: TGTGCCAGCAGCGTAGCAGTAAACCCAGTGGACACCGGGGAGCTGTTTTTT.

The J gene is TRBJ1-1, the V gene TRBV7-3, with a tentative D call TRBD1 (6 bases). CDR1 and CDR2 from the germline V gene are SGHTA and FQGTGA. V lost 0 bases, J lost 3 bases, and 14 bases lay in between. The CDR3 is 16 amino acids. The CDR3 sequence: CASSLTFQGSDTEAFF. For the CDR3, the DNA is TGTGCCAGCAGCTTAACTTTCCAGGGGTCGGACACTGAAGCTTTCTTT.

Written as DNA, the CDR3 is TGCGCCAGCAGCTTGGAGGCAGGGAAGGCCTACGAGCAGTACTTC. Encoded protein: CASSLEAGKAYEQYF. V gene TRBV5-1 combines with J gene TRBJ2-7; a possible D gene is TRBD1 (5 bases). The CDR3 extends over 15 amino acids. V lost 0 bases and J lost 2, with 12 bases in between. Germline-derived CDR1 and CDR2 are SGHRS and YFSETQ.

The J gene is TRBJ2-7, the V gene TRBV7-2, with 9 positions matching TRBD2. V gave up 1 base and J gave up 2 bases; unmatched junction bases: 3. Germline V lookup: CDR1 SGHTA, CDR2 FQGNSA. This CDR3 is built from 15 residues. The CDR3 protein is CASSLVAGAAYEQYF. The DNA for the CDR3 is TGTGCCAGCAGCTTAGTAGCGGGGGCCGCCTACGAGCAGTACTTC.

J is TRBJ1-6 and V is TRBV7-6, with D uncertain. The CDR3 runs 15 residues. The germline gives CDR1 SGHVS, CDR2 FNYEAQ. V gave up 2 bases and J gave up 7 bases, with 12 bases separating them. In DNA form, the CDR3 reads TGTGCCAGCAGCTTACTCCAGGCCGAGAATTCACCCCTCCACTTT. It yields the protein CASSLLQAENSPLHF.

The CDR3 sequence is CASATGAIAKNIQYF. DNA for the CDR3: TGTGCCAGCGCAACAGGGGCCATAGCCAAAAACATTCAGTACTTC. V usage is TRBV28 and J usage is TRBJ2-4, with 7 bases lining up with TRBD1. V gave up 8 bases and J gave up 0 bases; unmatched junction bases: 7. CDR3 length: 15 amino acids. Germline V CDR1 and CDR2: MDHEN, SYDVKM.

The CDR3 region is CASSKPLEQDYSPLHF. As DNA, the CDR3 is TGTGCCAGCAGCAAGCCCCTGGAGCAGGACTATTCACCCCTCCACTTT. The chain couples TRBV21-1 to TRBJ1-6. TRBV21-1 is listed as a pseudogene. This CDR3 is 16 amino acids long.